These 13 T cell receptor beta chains were sequenced from one sample in a study of shared T cell receptors in the human thymus. The table came from immunoSEQ multiplex PCR; TCRdb's copy has only in-frame clones and leaves some out. In the table there are 700,000 to 750,000 clones, around 85% of which are singletons. These data are also associated with another study on human thymus T cells.

The sequenced sample consisted of thymocytes. These receptors originate from a girl less than two years old with a congenital heart defect.

CDR3 in DNA: TGTGCCAGCAGCCGGGGACAGGGGGCGCAGGAGACCCAGTACTTC. This encodes CASSRGQGAQETQYF. The chain employs TRBV5-4 and TRBJ2-5; 12 bases match TRBD1. The CDR3 loop spans 15 amino acids. The V segment lost 4 bases and the J segment 5 bases; nucleotides outside the gene matches: 6. Per germline, CDR1 SGHNT and CDR2 YYREEE (reference sequence).

The chain joins TRBV7-2 to TRBJ1-1; no firm D call. Germline CDR1 SGHTA, CDR2 FQGNSA. The CDR3 consists of 13 residues. V dropped 4 bases and J dropped 10 bases, with 16 bases sitting between them. Here the CDR3 DNA reads TGTGCCAGCAGCTCTAAACGGCCGAGGAGAGCTTTCTTT. Protein sequence: CASSSKRPRRAFF.

The chain has TRBV15 and TRBJ1-1; 7 bases align to TRBD1. V gave up 5 bases and J gave up 2 bases; unmatched junction bases: 11. Per germline, CDR1 LNHNV and CDR2 YYDKDF (reference sequence). There are 16 residues in the CDR3. The CDR3 DNA follows: TGTGCCACCAGCCAGCAAATAACAGGGGTAAACACTGAAGCTTTCTTT. Protein sequence: CATSQQITGVNTEAFF.

This clone was found once. The chain employs TRBV7-8 and TRBJ2-6; 8 bases are shared with TRBD1. Germline lookup yields CDR1 SGHVS and CDR2 FQNEAQ. Unmatched junction bases numbered 6, after V lost 5 bases and J lost 0 bases. The CDR3 has 17 residues. In DNA, the CDR3 is TGTGCCAGCAGCACAGGACAGGGATTCTCTGGGGCCAACGTCCTGACTTTC. Translation: CASSTGQGFSGANVLTF.

The gene calls are TRBV6-6 and TRBJ1-4; no reliable D call. The germline V and J ends were trimmed by 4 bases and 0 bases, with 9 bases remaining between them. This CDR3 region has 15 residues. Germline V gene sequence: CDR1 MNHNY, CDR2 SVGAGI (reference sequence). The DNA of the CDR3 is TGTGCCAGCAGTTCCGGGAGTTCAACTAATGAAAAACTGTTTTTT. Residues: CASSSGSSTNEKLFF.

This rearrangement joins TRBV2 to TRBJ2-5; weak D call: TRBD2 (6 bases). The germline gives CDR1 SNHLY, CDR2 FYNNEI. V dropped 6 bases and J dropped 5 bases, with 22 bases sitting between them. The CDR3 length is 16 residues. The CDR3 bases are TGTGCCAGCAGGAACCCGACCGTCTCCCGGGGGGAGACCCAGTACTTC. It translates to CASRNPTVSRGETQYF.

The chain is built from TRBV15 and TRBJ1-5; the D gene is possibly TRBD1 (6 bases). Per germline, CDR1 LNHNV and CDR2 YYDKDF (reference sequence). The CDR3 runs to 17 residues. V lost 8 bases, J lost 0 bases, and 20 bases lay in between. This CDR3 is CATHRGALSHSNQPQHF. Written as DNA, the CDR3 is TGTGCCACCCATCGGGGGGCCCTCAGCCATAGCAATCAGCCCCAGCATTTT.

This clone came up a few times. A junction end diverges from the germline sequence, so it may reflect a read error. Other DNA variants within this sample encode the same CDR3. The chain is built from TRBV15 and TRBJ1-6; D remains ambiguous. CDR1 is LNHNV and CDR2 is YYDKDF in the germline V gene (reference sequence). The CDR3 is made up of 18 amino acids. The CDR3: CATSPRAIESSYNSPLHF. As DNA, the CDR3 is TGTGCCACCAGCCCACGAGCTATCGAGAGCTCCTATAATTCCCCCCTCCACTTT.

This clone was observed a single time. The V and J genes are TRBV28 and TRBJ1-5; a possible D gene is TRBD1 (6 bases). Trimming cost V 1 base and J 2 bases, with 15 bases left between them. CDR1 is MDHEN and CDR2 is SYDVKM in the germline V gene. The CDR3 is 17 amino acids. The chain's CDR3 is CASSLLVWDKGNQPQHF. In DNA form, the CDR3 reads TGTGCCAGCAGTTTATTGGTCTGGGACAAGGGCAATCAGCCCCAGCATTTT.

The table lists this clone with a few counts. The chain joins TRBV13 to TRBJ1-6, with TRBD1 as a possible D gene (5 bases). CDR1 PRHDT and CDR2 FYEKMQ come from the germline V gene (reference sequence). The CDR3 loop spans 19 amino acids. V was pared by 5 bases and J by 4 bases, with 24 bases between. The chain's CDR3 is CASSPRSSRVRAYNSPLHF. The CDR3 DNA is TGTGCCAGCAGCCCCAGGAGTTCCAGGGTGCGCGCTTATAATTCACCCCTCCACTTT.

The genes are TRBV2 and TRBJ2-2; perhaps TRBD2 as D (5 bases). Germline values: CDR1 SNHLY, CDR2 FYNNEI. The CDR3 has 15 residues. V was cut by 11 bases and J by 3 bases, with 19 bases left in between. CDR3 DNA: TGTGCCTTCCCACGGAGGCCCGCCGACACCGGGGAGCTGTTTTTT. It specifies CAFPRRPADTGELFF.

The chain carries TRBV7-6 and TRBJ2-3, with D maybe TRBD1 (6 bases). This CDR3 region has 17 residues. V lost 2 bases and J lost 2, with 17 bases in between. The V gene's germline CDR1 is SGHVS and CDR2 FNYEAQ. In DNA, the CDR3 is TGTGCCAGCAGCTTAAGGTGGCAGGACAGATACACAGATACGCAGTATTTT. Encoded protein: CASSLRWQDRYTDTQYF.

This clone showed up just a few times. The chain is built from TRBV6-5 and TRBJ2-5; D may be TRBD1 (7 bases). Germline V gives CDR1 MNHEY, CDR2 SVGAGI. Trimming left V 2 bases short and J 3 bases short, with 13 bases between. The length of the CDR3 is 15 residues. CDR3 region: CASSYIGGGEETQYF. CDR3 bases: TGTGCCAGCAGTTACATCGGAGGGGGCGAAGAGACCCAGTACTTC.